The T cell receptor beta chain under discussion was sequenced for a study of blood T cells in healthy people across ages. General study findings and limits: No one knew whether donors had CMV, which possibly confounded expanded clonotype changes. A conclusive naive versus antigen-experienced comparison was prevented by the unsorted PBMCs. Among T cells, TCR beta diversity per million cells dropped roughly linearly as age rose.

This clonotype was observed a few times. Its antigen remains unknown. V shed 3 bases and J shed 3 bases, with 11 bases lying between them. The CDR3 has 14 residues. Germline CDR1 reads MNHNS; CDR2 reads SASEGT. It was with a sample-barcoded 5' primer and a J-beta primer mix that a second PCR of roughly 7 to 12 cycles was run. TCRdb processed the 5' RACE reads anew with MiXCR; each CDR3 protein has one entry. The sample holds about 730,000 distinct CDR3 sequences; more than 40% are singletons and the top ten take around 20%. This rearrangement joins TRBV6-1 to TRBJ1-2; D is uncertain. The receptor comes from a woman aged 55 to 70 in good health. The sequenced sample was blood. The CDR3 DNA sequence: TGTGCCAGCAGTGAGACCAAAAACCACTATGGCTACACCTTC. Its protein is CASSETKNHYGYTF.